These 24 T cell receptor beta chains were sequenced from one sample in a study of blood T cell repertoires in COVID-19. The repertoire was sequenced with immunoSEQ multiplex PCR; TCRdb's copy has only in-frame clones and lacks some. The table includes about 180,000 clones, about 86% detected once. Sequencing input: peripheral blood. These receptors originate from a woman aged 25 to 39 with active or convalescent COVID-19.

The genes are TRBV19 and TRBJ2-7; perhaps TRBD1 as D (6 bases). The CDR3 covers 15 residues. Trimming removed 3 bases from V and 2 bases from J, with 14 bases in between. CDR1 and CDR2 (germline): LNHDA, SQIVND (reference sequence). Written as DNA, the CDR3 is TGTGCCAGTAGTATTGGGACGGGACAAACCTACGAGCAGTACTTC. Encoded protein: CASSIGTGQTYEQYF.

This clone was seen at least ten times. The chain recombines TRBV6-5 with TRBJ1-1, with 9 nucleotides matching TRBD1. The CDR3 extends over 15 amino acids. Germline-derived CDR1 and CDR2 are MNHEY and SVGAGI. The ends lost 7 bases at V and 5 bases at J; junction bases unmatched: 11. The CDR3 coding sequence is TGTGCCAGCAAAAGTACACAGGGGGCGAGAACTGAAGCTTTCTTT. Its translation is CASKSTQGARTEAFF.

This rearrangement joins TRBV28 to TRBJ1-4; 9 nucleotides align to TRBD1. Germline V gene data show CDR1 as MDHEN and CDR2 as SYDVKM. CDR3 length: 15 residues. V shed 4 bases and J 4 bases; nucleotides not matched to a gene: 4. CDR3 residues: CASSSQGAGNEKLFF. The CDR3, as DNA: TGTGCCAGCAGTTCACAGGGGGCGGGTAATGAAAAACTGTTTTTT.

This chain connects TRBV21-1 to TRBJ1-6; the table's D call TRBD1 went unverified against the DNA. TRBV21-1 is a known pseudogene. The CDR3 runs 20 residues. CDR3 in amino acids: CASSKEGGAPLSSYNSPLHF. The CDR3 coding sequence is TGTGCCAGCAGCAAAGAAGGTGGGGCACCACTCAGCTCCTATAATTCACCCCTCCACTTT.

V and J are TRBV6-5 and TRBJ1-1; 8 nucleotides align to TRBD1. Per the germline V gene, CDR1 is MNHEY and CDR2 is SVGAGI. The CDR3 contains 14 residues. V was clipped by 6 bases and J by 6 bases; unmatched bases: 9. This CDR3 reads CASSGAGGRPEAFF. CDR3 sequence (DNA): TGTGCCAGCAGCGGAGCAGGGGGCCGGCCTGAAGCTTTCTTT.

The CDR3 reads CASRQTSGSSDTQYF. The CDR3 DNA reads TGTGCCAGCAGACAGACTAGCGGGAGCTCAGATACGCAGTATTTT. The chain carries TRBV7-6 and TRBJ2-3; 12 bases line up with TRBD2. J gave up 4 bases and V 6 bases, and 5 bases lay outside the gene matches. Germline V gene data show CDR1 as SGHVS and CDR2 as FNYEAQ. The CDR3 contains 15 residues. Using reference TRBV7-6 and TRBJ2-3 for the parts outside the CDR3, the full variable domain is GAGVSQSPRYKVTKRGQDVALRCDPISGHVSLYWYRQALGQGPEFLTYFNYEAQQDKSGLPNDRFSAERPEGSISTLTIQRTEQRDSAMYRCASRQTSGSSDTQYFGPGTRLTVL.

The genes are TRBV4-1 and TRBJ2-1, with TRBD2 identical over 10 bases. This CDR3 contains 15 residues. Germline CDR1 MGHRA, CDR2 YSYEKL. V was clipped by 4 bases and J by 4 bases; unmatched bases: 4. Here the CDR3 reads CASSPGTSDYNEQFF. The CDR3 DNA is TGCGCCAGCAGCCCCGGGACTAGCGATTACAATGAGCAGTTCTTC.

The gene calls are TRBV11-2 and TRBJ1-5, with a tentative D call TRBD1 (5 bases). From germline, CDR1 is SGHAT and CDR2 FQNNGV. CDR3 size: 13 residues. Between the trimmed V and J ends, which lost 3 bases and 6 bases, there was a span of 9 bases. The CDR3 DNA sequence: TGTGCCAGCAGCTTCAGGGAAGGTCAGCCCCAGCATTTT. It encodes CASSFREGQPQHF.

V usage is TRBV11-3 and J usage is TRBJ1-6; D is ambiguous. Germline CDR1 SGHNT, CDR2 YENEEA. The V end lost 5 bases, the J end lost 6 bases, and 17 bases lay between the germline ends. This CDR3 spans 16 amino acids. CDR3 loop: CASSTRRSSGNSPLHF. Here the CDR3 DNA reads TGTGCCAGCAGCACTCGGCGGAGCAGTGGTAATTCACCCCTCCACTTT. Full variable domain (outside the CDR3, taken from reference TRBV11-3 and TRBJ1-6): EAGVVQSPRYKIIEKKQPVAFWCNPISGHNTLYWYLQNLGQGPELLIRYENEEAVDDSQLPKDRFSAERLKGVDSTLKIQPAELGDSAVYLCASSTRRSSGNSPLHFGNGTRLTVT.

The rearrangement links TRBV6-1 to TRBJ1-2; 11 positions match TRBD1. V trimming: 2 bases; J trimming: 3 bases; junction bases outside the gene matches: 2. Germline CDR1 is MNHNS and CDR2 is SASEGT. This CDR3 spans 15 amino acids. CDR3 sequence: CASSERGQGDYGYTF. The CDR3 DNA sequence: TGTGCCAGCAGTGAAAGGGGACAGGGGGACTATGGCTACACCTTC.

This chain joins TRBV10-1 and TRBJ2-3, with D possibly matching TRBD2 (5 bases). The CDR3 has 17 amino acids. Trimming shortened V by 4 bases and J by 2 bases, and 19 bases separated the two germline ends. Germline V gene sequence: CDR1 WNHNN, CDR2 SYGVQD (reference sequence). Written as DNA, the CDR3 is TGCGCCAGCAGTGGCCCGGAGGAGGCCCAATCCACAGATACGCAGTATTTT. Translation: CASSGPEEAQSTDTQYF.

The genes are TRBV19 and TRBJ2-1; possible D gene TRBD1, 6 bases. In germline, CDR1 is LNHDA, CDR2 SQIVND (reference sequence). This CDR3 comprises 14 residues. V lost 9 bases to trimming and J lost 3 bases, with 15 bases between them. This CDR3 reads CASRPPGHYNEQFF. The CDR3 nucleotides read TGTGCCAGCAGGCCCCCGGGACACTACAATGAGCAGTTCTTC. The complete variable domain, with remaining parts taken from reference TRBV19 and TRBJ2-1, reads DGGITQSPKYLFRKEGQNVTLSCEQNLNHDAMYWYRQDPGQGLRLIYYSQIVNDFQKGDIAEGYSVSREKKESFPLTVTSAQKNPTAFYLCASRPPGHYNEQFFGPGTRLTVL.

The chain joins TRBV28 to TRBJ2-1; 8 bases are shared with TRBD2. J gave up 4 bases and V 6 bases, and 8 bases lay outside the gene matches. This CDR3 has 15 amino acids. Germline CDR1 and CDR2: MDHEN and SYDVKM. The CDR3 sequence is CASRLPAGEYNEQFF. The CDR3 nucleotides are TGTGCCAGCAGACTTCCAGCGGGAGAGTACAATGAGCAGTTCTTC.

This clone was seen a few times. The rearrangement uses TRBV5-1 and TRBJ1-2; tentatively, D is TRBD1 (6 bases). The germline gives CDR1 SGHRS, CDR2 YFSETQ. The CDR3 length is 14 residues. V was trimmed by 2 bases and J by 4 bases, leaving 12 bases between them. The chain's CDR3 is CASSFGGGLYGYTF. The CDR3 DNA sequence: TGCGCCAGCAGCTTCGGCGGGGGCCTCTATGGCTACACCTTC. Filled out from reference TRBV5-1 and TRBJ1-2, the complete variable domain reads KAGVTQTPRYLIKTRGQQVTLSCSPISGHRSVSWYQQTPGQGLQFLFEYFSETQRNKGNFPGRFSGRQFSNSRSEMNVSTLELGDSALYLCASSFGGGLYGYTFGSGTRLTVV.

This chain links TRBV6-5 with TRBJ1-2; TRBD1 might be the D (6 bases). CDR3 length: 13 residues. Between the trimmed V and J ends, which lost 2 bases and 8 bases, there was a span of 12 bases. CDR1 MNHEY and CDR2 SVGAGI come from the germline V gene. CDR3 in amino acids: CASSYLRTGGYTF. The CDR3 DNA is TGTGCCAGCAGTTACCTCCGCACAGGGGGCTACACCTTC.

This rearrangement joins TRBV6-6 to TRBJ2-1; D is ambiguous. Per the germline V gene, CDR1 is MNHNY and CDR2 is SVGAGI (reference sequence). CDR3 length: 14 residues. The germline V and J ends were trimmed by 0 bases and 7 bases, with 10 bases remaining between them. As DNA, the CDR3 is TGTGCCAGCAGTTACTCTGCAGAAATTAATGAGCAGTTCTTC. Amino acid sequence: CASSYSAEINEQFF.

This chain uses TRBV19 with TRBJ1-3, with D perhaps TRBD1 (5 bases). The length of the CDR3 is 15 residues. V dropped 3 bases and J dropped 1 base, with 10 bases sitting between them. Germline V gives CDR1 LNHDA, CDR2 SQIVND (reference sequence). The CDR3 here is CASSIARASGNTIYF. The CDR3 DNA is TGTGCCAGTAGTATTGCCAGGGCTTCTGGAAACACCATATATTTT.

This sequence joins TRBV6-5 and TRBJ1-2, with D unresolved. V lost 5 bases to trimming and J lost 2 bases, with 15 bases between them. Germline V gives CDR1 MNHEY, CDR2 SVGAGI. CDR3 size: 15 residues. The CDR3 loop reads CASSKIGQINYGYTF. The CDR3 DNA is TGTGCCAGCAGTAAAATTGGGCAGATAAACTATGGCTACACCTTC.

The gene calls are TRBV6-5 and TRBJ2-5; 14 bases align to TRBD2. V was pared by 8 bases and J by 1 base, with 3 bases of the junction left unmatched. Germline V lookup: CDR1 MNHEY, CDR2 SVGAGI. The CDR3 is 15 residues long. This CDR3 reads CASRGTSGGQETQYF. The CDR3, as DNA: TGTGCCAGCCGAGGGACTAGCGGGGGCCAAGAGACCCAGTACTTC.

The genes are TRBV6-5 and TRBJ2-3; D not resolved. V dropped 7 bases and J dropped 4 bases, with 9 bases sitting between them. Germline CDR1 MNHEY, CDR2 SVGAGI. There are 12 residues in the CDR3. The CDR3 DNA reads TGTGCCAGCATCAGAAGTGCAGATACGCAGTATTTT. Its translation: CASIRSADTQYF.

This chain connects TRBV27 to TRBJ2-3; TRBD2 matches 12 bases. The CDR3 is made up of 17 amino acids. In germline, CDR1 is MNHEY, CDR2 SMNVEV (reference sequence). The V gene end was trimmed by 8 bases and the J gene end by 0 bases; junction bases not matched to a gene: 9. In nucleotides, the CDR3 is TGTGCCAGCCTGACTAGCGGGAGAGGGGAAAGCACAGATACGCAGTATTTT. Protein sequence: CASLTSGRGESTDTQYF.

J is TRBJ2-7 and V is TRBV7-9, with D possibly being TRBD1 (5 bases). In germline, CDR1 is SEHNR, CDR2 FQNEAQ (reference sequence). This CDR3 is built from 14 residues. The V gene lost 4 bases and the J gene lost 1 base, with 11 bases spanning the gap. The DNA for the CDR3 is TGTGCCAGCAGCTATCGAGCAGGGTCCTACGAGCAGTACTTC. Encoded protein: CASSYRAGSYEQYF.

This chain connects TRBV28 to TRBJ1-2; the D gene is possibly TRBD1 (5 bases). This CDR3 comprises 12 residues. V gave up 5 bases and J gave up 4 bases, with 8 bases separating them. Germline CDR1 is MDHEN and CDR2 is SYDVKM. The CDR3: CASSLDSYGYTF. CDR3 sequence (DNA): TGTGCCAGCAGTCTTGACAGCTATGGCTACACCTTC.

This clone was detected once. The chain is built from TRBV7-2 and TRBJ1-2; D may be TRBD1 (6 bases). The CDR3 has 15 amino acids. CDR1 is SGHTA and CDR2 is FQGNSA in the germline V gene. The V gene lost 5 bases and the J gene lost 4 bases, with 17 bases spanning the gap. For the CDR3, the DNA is TGTGCCAGCAGCCCTAGAGGACAGACCTCCTATGGCTACACCTTC. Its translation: CASSPRGQTSYGYTF.